The rows below give T cell receptor beta chains drawn from one sample of a study of blood T cell repertoires in COVID-19. Profiling relied on immunoSEQ multiplex PCR, and the TCRdb table lists in-frame clones only, not all of them. The table has 250,000 to 400,000 clones, 85% to 90% seen once. The sequencing input was peripheral blood. The source of these receptors is a woman in her 30s with COVID-19, enrolled during active disease. Each CDR3 is given with its conserved first and last residue. Each record gives: clone size, J gene, V gene, D gene, CDR3 protein, CDR3 DNA. A D gene is named only where the DNA matches it firmly. For some rows the clone size is stated as once, few or many, or as a class when expanded; others skip it.

size: -
J: TRBJ2-7
V: TRBV2
D: TRBD2
CDR3: CASNVLAGSSYEQYF
DNA: TGTGCCAGCAATGTACTAGCGGGGAGCTCCTACGAGCAGTACTTC

size: -
J: TRBJ2-3
V: TRBV29-1
D: -
CDR3: CSTRDGSGPGDTQYF
DNA: TGCAGCACCCGCGACGGTAGCGGACCTGGGGATACGCAGTATTTT

size: -
J: TRBJ2-5
V: TRBV19
D: TRBD2
CDR3: CASSLSSGGTQYF
DNA: TGTGCCAGTAGCCTCTCTAGCGGGGGGACCCAGTACTTC

size: -
J: TRBJ1-1
V: TRBV4-2
D: -
CDR3: CASSQEDLRDMNTEAFF
DNA: TGTGCCAGCAGCCAAGAAGATTTAAGGGACATGAACACTGAAGCTTTCTTT

size: -
J: TRBJ2-2
V: TRBV5-6
D: -
CDR3: CASSTNPGDTGELFF
DNA: TGTGCCAGCAGCACCAATCCGGGGGACACCGGGGAGCTGTTTTTT

size: -
J: TRBJ2-7
V: TRBV27
D: TRBD1
CDR3: CASSSWTGSYEQYF
DNA: TGTGCCAGCAGTTCCTGGACAGGGTCCTACGAGCAGTACTTC

size: few
J: TRBJ1-3
V: TRBV9
D: -
CDR3: CASSVGSGSGNTIYF
DNA: TGTGCCAGCAGCGTAGGGTCCGGGTCTGGAAACACCATATATTTT

size: -
J: TRBJ2-5
V: TRBV29-1
D: TRBD1
CDR3: CSVEEGQGETQYF
DNA: TGCAGCGTTGAGGAAGGACAGGGAGAGACCCAGTACTTC

size: -
J: TRBJ1-1
V: TRBV28
D: -
CDR3: CASSLYEFFKLNTEAFF
DNA: TGTGCCAGCAGTTTATATGAGTTTTTTAAACTGAACACTGAAGCTTTCTTT

size: -
J: TRBJ1-5
V: TRBV18
D: TRBD1
CDR3: CASSPRDSDQPQHF
DNA: TGTGCCAGCTCACCACGGGACAGCGATCAGCCCCAGCATTTT

size: -
J: TRBJ2-7
V: TRBV30
D: TRBD1
CDR3: CAWSVGTGGAEQYF
DNA: TGTGCCTGGAGTGTCGGGACAGGGGGCGCCGAGCAGTACTTC

size: -
J: TRBJ2-5
V: TRBV5-1
D: TRBD1
CDR3: CASTGLGTAAETQYF
DNA: TGCGCCAGTACTGGATTGGGGACAGCAGCAGAGACCCAGTACTTC

size: -
J: TRBJ2-2
V: TRBV11-2
D: -
CDR3: CASSLLSLSTGELFF
DNA: TGTGCCAGCAGCTTGTTGTCCCTATCCACCGGGGAGCTGTTTTTT

size: -
J: TRBJ2-7
V: TRBV28
D: TRBD2
CDR3: CASSRGGTFYEQYF
DNA: TGTGCCAGCAGTAGGGGAGGGACTTTCTACGAGCAGTACTTC

size: -
J: TRBJ1-1
V: TRBV11-3
D: TRBD1
CDR3: CASSLQGDTEAFF
DNA: TGTGCCAGCAGCCTCCAGGGGGACACTGAAGCTTTCTTT

size: once
J: TRBJ1-3
V: TRBV3-1/TRBV3-2
D: -
CDR3: CASSQDEVSGNTIYF
DNA: TGTGCCAGCAGCCAAGACGAGGTTTCTGGAAACACCATATATTTT

size: once
J: TRBJ2-5
V: TRBV18
D: TRBD1
CDR3: CASSVTGTGEVKTQYF
DNA: TGTGCCAGCTCAGTTACCGGGACAGGGGAGGTGAAGACCCAGTACTTC

size: -
J: TRBJ2-5
V: TRBV9
D: TRBD2
CDR3: CASSKWTSKETQYF
DNA: TGTGCCAGCAGCAAATGGACTAGCAAAGAGACCCAGTACTTC

size: -
J: TRBJ1-1
V: TRBV20-1
D: -
CDR3: CSAKNFAEAFF
DNA: TGCAGTGCAAAGAACTTTGCTGAAGCTTTCTTT

size: -
J: TRBJ2-5
V: TRBV7-9
D: TRBD2
CDR3: CASSLRRERGETQYF
DNA: TGTGCCAGCAGCTTACGGCGGGAGAGAGGGGAGACCCAGTACTTC

size: -
J: TRBJ2-7
V: TRBV9
D: -
CDR3: CASSVGGDTYEQYF
DNA: TGTGCCAGCAGCGTAGGAGGGGACACCTACGAGCAGTACTTC

size: few
J: TRBJ1-2
V: TRBV16
D: -
CDR3: CASSTREGAYGYTF
DNA: TGTGCCAGCAGCACGCGGGAAGGTGCCTATGGCTACACCTTC

size: few
J: TRBJ1-2
V: TRBV24-1
D: -
CDR3: CATSDPGYGYTF
DNA: TGTGCCACCAGTGATCCGGGCTATGGCTACACCTTC

size: -
J: TRBJ1-2
V: TRBV19
D: -
CDR3: CASSPTAQEGYTF
DNA: TGTGCCAGTAGTCCGACAGCCCAAGAGGGCTACACCTTC

size: once
J: TRBJ2-2
V: TRBV4-1
D: TRBD1
CDR3: CASSQGETGVTGELFF
DNA: TGCGCCAGCAGCCAAGGTGAAACAGGGGTGACCGGGGAGCTGTTTTTT

size: few
J: TRBJ2-1
V: TRBV10-3
D: TRBD1
CDR3: CAISDNRGKDNEQFF
DNA: TGTGCCATCAGTGATAACAGGGGAAAGGATAATGAGCAGTTCTTC

size: -
J: TRBJ1-1
V: TRBV27
D: -
CDR3: CASSYGRSNTEAFF
DNA: TGTGCCAGCAGTTATGGCAGATCGAACACTGAAGCTTTCTTT

size: -
J: TRBJ2-3
V: TRBV28
D: TRBD2
CDR3: CASSLTSGNTDTQYF
DNA: TGTGCCAGCAGTTTAACTAGCGGGAACACAGATACGCAGTATTTT

size: many
J: TRBJ2-7
V: TRBV5-4
D: -
CDR3: CASSLFGEQYF
DNA: TGTGCCAGCAGCTTATTCGGCGAGCAGTACTTC

size: once
J: TRBJ2-2
V: TRBV3-1/TRBV3-2
D: TRBD2
CDR3: CASSPLTLAGGPSTGELFF
DNA: TGTGCCAGCAGCCCCCTTACCCTAGCGGGAGGGCCTAGCACCGGGGAGCTGTTTTTT

size: -
J: TRBJ2-5
V: TRBV6-1
D: TRBD2
CDR3: CASTEPREGGETQYF
DNA: TGTGCCAGCACTGAACCGCGGGAGGGAGGGGAGACCCAGTACTTC

size: -
J: TRBJ2-7
V: TRBV5-4
D: -
CDR3: CASSKRVDYEQYF
DNA: TGTGCCAGCAGTAAGAGGGTAGACTACGAGCAGTACTTC

size: few
J: TRBJ1-2
V: TRBV6-5
D: -
CDR3: CASSYRGSNGYTF
DNA: TGTGCCAGCAGTTACCGGGGAAGTAATGGCTACACCTTC

size: once
J: TRBJ1-5
V: TRBV11-2
D: -
CDR3: CASSVGPSDQPQHF
DNA: TGTGCCAGCAGCGTGGGGCCCTCTGATCAGCCCCAGCATTTT

size: -
J: TRBJ2-2
V: TRBV2
D: TRBD1
CDR3: CASSPDRGRRWTGELFF
DNA: TGTGCCAGCAGTCCGGACAGGGGGCGAAGGTGGACCGGGGAGCTGTTTTTT

size: -
J: TRBJ2-1
V: TRBV9
D: -
CDR3: CASSVAPDNEQFF
DNA: TGTGCCAGCAGCGTAGCTCCCGACAATGAGCAGTTCTTC

size: -
J: TRBJ2-1
V: TRBV20-1
D: TRBD1
CDR3: CSASSGGSTGEQFF
DNA: TGCAGTGCTAGTTCAGGGGGCTCCACAGGTGAGCAGTTCTTC

size: -
J: TRBJ1-2
V: TRBV7-9
D: -
CDR3: CASSLAITGRLYGYTF
DNA: TGTGCCAGCAGCTTAGCGATCACAGGACGGCTCTATGGCTACACCTTC

size: -
J: TRBJ2-7
V: TRBV11-2
D: TRBD2
CDR3: CASSSSILAGKYEQYF
DNA: TGTGCCAGCAGCTCTTCCATACTAGCGGGAAAATACGAGCAGTACTTC

size: -
J: TRBJ1-1
V: TRBV30
D: TRBD1
CDR3: CACPTGGNTEAFF
DNA: TGTGCCTGCCCGACAGGGGGTAACACTGAAGCTTTCTTT

size: -
J: TRBJ2-1
V: TRBV24-1
D: TRBD2
CDR3: CATRATSGSVDEQFF
DNA: TGTGCCACCAGGGCGACTAGCGGGAGTGTTGATGAGCAGTTCTTC

size: -
J: TRBJ2-2
V: TRBV5-1
D: TRBD1
CDR3: CASSLEGQSPTGELFF
DNA: TGCGCCAGCAGCTTGGAGGGACAGAGCCCCACCGGGGAGCTGTTTTTT

size: -
J: TRBJ2-7
V: TRBV2
D: TRBD1
CDR3: CASSDRTGDYEQYF
DNA: TGTGCCAGCAGTGACAGGACAGGAGACTACGAGCAGTACTTC

size: -
J: TRBJ2-7
V: TRBV5-5
D: TRBD2
CDR3: CASSLANSLAGYYEQYF
DNA: TGTGCCAGCAGCTTGGCCAATAGTCTAGCGGGATACTACGAGCAGTACTTC

size: once
J: TRBJ2-5
V: TRBV6-6
D: TRBD2
CDR3: CASRGLAGGETQYF
DNA: TGTGCCAGCAGGGGACTAGCGGGAGGAGAGACCCAGTACTTC

size: -
J: TRBJ2-1
V: TRBV29-1
D: -
CDR3: CSVDGMDSSSYNEQFF
DNA: TGCAGCGTTGATGGGATGGACAGTAGCTCCTACAATGAGCAGTTCTTC

size: -
J: TRBJ2-7
V: TRBV19
D: TRBD2
CDR3: CASSPAGESYEQYF
DNA: TGTGCCAGTAGTCCCGCGGGAGAGTCCTACGAGCAGTACTTC

size: few
J: TRBJ2-2
V: TRBV10-1
D: -
CDR3: CASSESKGGAGELFF
DNA: TGCGCCAGCAGTGAGTCGAAAGGAGGAGCCGGGGAGCTGTTTTTT

size: -
J: TRBJ2-3
V: TRBV3-1/TRBV3-2
D: TRBD2
CDR3: CASSQDGLAGGPGVSDTQYF
DNA: TGTGCCAGCAGCCAAGATGGGCTAGCGGGAGGGCCGGGGGTCTCAGATACGCAGTATTTT

size: -
J: TRBJ1-4
V: TRBV27
D: TRBD1
CDR3: CASSRKGQGAWEKLFF
DNA: TGTGCCAGCAGTAGAAAAGGACAGGGGGCTTGGGAAAAACTGTTTTTT

size: -
J: TRBJ2-3
V: TRBV29-1
D: -
CDR3: CSVVQGSGSDTQYF
DNA: TGCAGCGTTGTTCAGGGGAGTGGTTCAGATACGCAGTATTTT

size: -
J: TRBJ2-3
V: TRBV6-4
D: TRBD2
CDR3: CASSELAGLTDTQYF
DNA: TGTGCCAGCAGTGAACTAGCGGGCCTCACAGATACGCAGTATTTT